This TCR beta chain was profiled in a study of blood T cell repertoires in COVID-19. Study overall: The origin of the acute and convalescent COVID-19 samples was the United States, Italy and Spain. Nucleic acid was either cDNA or gDNA, and it came from T cells, B-cell-depleted T cells, or PBMCs.

Germline V gene data show CDR1 as SGHRS and CDR2 as YFSETQ. This CDR3 contains 13 residues. V dropped 4 bases and J dropped 6 bases, with 11 bases sitting between them. This clone was found many times. Per the authors' pipeline: Estimation of nucleated cell counts was performed using reference gene primer amplification. Using immunoSEQ multiplex PCR, the repertoire was profiled, and TCRdb retains in-frame clones only, with some absent. Clone size and the V and J calls come from that table; the DNA yielded D and trimming. Here the sample spans roughly 260,000 clones, around nine tenths being singletons.

The chain combines TRBV5-1 with TRBJ2-1; a weak D match, TRBD2 (6 bases). The specimen sequenced was peripheral blood. The receptor comes from a man aged 35 to 55 who had recovered from COVID-19. The CDR3 nucleotides are TGCGCCAGCAGCCTCGGAGGGACCAATGAGCAGTTCTTC. Translation: CASSLGGTNEQFF.